Sequencing of this T cell receptor (beta chain) was carried out in a study of cytomegalovirus exposure and HLA in healthy donors. With regard to this clone: The antigen is not known.

Findings and caveats of the study: Researchers catalogued around 150 TCR beta chains as cytomegalovirus-associated. Subsequent analysis found a tendency for first-cohort TCR clusters to co-occur within the 95 to 150 validation repertoires.

CDR3 length: 14 amino acids. Germline values: CDR1 SGDLS, CDR2 YYNGEE. V lost 0 bases and J lost 10; bases outside the gene matches: 6. TCRdb keeps only in-frame clones here, not all; method: immunoSEQ multiplex PCR. Counted here are 240,000 or so clones, roughly 86% occurring once; the ten biggest clones make up over 0.95%. The receptor's source is a woman aged 30 to 39 in good health and CMV-seropositive. This chain connects TRBV9 to TRBJ2-1; TRBD1 matches 8 bases. The specimen was PBMCs. The CDR3 spells CASSVGSRGPEQFF. Written as DNA, the CDR3 is TGTGCCAGCAGCGTAGGCAGCAGGGGGCCGGAGCAGTTCTTC.